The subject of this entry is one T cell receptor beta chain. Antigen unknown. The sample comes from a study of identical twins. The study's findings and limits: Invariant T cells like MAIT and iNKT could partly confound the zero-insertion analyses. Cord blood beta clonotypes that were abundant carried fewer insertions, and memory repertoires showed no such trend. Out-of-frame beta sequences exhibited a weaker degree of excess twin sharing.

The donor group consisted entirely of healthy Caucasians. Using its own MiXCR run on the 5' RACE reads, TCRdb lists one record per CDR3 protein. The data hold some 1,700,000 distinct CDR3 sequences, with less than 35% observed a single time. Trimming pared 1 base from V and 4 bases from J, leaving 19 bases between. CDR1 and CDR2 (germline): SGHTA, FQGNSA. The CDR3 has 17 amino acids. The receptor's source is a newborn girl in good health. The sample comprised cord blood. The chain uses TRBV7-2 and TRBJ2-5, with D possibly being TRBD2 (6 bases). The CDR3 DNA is TGTGCCAGCAGCTTAGAGGTAGCGGTCTTCCCTGGAGAGACCCAGTACTTC. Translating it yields CASSLEVAVFPGETQYF. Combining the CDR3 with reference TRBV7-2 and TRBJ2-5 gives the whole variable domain GAGVSQSPSNKVTEKGKDVELRCDPISGHTALYWYRQSLGQGLEFLIYFQGNSAPDKSGLPSDRFSAERTGGSVSTLTIQRTQQEDSAVYLCASSLEVAVFPGETQYFGPGTRLLVL.